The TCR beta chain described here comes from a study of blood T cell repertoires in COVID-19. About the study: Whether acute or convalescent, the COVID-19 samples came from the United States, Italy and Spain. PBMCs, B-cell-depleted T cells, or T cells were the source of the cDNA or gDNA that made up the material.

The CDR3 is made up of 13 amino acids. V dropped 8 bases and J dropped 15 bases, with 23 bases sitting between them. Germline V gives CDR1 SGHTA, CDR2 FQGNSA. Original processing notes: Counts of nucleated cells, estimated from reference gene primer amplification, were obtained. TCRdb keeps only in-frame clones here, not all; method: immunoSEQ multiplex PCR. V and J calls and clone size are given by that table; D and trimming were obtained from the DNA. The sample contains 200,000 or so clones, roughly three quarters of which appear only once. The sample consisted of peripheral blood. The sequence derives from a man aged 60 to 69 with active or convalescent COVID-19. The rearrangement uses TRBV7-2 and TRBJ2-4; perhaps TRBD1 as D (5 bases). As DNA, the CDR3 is TGTGCCAGCTCCGTGGGGAATTCGAACCAGGGGTACTTC. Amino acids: CASSVGNSNQGYF.